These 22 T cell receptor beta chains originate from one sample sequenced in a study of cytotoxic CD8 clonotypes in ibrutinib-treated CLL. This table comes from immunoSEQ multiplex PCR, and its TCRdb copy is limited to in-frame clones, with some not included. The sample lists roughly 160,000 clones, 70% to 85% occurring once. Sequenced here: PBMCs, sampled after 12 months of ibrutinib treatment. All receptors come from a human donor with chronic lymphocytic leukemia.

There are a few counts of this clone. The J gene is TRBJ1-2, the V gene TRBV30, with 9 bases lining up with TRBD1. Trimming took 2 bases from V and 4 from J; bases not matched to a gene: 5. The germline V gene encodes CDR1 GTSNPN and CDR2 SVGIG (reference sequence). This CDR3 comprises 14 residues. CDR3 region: CAWSRDRARYGYTF. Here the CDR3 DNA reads TGTGCCTGGAGTCGGGACAGGGCCCGCTATGGCTACACCTTC.

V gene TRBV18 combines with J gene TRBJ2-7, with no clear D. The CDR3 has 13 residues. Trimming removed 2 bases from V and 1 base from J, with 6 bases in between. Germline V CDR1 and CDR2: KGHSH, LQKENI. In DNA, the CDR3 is TGTGCCAGCTCACCAGGGTTTTCCTACGAGCAGTACTTC. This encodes CASSPGFSYEQYF.

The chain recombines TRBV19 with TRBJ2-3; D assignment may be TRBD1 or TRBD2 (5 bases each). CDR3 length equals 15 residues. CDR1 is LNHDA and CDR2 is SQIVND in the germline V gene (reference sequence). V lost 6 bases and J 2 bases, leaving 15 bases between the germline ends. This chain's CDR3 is CASRTAELATDTQYF. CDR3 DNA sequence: TGTGCCAGTAGGACAGCGGAGCTTGCCACAGATACGCAGTATTTT.

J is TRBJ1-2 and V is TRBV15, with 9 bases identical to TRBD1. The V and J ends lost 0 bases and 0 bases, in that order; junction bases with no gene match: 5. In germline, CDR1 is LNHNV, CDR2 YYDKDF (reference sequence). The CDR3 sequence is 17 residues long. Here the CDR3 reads CATSREQGARTNYGYTF. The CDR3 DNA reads TGTGCCACCAGCAGAGAACAGGGGGCGCGGACTAACTATGGCTACACCTTC.

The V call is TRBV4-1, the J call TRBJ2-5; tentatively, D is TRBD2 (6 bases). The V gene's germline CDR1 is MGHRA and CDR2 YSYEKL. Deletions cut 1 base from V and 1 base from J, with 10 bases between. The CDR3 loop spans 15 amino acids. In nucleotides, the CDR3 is TGCGCCAGCAGCCAAGGTTGGGGACTCCAAGAGACCCAGTACTTC. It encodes CASSQGWGLQETQYF.

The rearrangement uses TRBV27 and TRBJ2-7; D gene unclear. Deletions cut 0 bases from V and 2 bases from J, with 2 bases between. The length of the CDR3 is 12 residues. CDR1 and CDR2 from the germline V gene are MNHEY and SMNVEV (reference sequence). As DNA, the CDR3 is TGTGCCAGCAGTTTATCCCCCTACGAGCAGTACTTC. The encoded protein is CASSLSPYEQYF.

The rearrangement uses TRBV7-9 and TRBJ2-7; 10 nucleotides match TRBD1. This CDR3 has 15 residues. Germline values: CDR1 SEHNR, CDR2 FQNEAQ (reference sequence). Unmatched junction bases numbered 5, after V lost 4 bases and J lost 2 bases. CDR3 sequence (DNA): TGTGCCAGCAGCTGGGGACAGGGGTCGACCTACGAGCAGTACTTC. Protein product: CASSWGQGSTYEQYF.

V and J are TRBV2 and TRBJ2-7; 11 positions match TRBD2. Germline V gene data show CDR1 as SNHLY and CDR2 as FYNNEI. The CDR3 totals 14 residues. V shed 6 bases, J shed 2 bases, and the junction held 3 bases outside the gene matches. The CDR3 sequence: CASRNSGRAYEQYF. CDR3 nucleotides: TGTGCCAGCAGGAATAGCGGGAGGGCCTACGAGCAGTACTTC.

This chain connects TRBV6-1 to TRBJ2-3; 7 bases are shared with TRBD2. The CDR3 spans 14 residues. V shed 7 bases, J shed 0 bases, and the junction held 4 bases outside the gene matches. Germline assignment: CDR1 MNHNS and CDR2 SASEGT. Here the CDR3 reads CASIHGGSTDTQYF. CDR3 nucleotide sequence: TGTGCCAGCATTCACGGGGGGAGCACAGATACGCAGTATTTT.

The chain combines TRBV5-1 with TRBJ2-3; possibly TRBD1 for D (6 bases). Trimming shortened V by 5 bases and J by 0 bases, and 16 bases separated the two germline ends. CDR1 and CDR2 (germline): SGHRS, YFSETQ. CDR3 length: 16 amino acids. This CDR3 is CASSRWTATSTDTQYF. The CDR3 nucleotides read TGCGCCAGCAGTCGGTGGACAGCAACTAGCACAGATACGCAGTATTTT. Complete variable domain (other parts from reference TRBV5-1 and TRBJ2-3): KAGVTQTPRYLIKTRGQQVTLSCSPISGHRSVSWYQQTPGQGLQFLFEYFSETQRNKGNFPGRFSGRQFSNSRSEMNVSTLELGDSALYLCASSRWTATSTDTQYFGPGTRLTVL.

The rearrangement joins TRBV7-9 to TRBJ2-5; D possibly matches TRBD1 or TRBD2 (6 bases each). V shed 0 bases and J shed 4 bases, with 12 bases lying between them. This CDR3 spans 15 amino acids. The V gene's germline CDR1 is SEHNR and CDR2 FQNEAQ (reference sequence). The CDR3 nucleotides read TGTGCCAGCAGCTTAGCCTGGGGGGCGGTAGAGACCCAGTACTTC. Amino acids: CASSLAWGAVETQYF.

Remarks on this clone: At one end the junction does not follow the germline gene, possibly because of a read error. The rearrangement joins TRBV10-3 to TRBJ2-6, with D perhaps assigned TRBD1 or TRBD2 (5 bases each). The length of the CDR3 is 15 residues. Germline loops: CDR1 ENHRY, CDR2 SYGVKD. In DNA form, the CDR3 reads TGTGCCAGCAGTACCGGGACCTCTGGGGCCAACGTCCTGACTTTC. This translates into CASSTGTSGANVLTF.

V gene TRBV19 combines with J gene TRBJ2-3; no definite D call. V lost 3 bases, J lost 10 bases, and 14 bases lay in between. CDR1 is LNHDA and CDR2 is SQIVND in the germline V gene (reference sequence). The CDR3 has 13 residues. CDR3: CASSIAVIGAQYF. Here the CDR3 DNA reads TGTGCCAGTAGTATCGCCGTTATAGGTGCGCAGTATTTT.

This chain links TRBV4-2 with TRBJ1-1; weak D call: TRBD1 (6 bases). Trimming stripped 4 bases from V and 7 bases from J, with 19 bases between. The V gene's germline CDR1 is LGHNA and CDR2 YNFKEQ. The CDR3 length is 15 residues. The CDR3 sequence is CASSPISAGVDEAFF. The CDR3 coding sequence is TGTGCCAGCAGCCCAATCTCGGCAGGGGTGGATGAAGCTTTCTTT.

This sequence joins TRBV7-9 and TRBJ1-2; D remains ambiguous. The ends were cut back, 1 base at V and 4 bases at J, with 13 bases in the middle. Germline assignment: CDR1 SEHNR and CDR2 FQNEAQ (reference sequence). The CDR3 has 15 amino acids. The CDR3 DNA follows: TGTGCCAGCAGCTTAGTCGGGCCTCTGGGCTATGGCTACACCTTC. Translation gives CASSLVGPLGYGYTF.

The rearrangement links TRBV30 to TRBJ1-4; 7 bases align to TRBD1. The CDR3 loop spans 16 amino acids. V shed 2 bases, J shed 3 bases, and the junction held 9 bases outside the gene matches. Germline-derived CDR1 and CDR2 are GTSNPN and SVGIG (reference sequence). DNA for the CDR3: TGTGCCTGGAGTCCCCCTCGGCAGGGGGCTAATGAAAAACTGTTTTTT. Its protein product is CAWSPPRQGANEKLFF.

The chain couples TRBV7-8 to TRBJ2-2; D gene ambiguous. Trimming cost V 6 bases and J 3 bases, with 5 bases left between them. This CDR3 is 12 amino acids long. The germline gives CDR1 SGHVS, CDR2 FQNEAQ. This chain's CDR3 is CASRTDTGELFF. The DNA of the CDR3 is TGTGCCAGCAGAACTGACACCGGGGAGCTGTTTTTT.

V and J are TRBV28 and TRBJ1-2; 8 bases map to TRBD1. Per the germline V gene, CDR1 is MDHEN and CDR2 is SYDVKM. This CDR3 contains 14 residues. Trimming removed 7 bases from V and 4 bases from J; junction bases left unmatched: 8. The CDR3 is CASTFGTGGYGYTF. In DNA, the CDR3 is TGTGCCAGCACTTTTGGGACAGGAGGCTATGGCTACACCTTC.

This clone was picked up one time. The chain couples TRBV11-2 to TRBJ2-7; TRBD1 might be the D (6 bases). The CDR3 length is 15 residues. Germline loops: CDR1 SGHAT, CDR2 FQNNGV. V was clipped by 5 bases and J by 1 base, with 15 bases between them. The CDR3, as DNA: TGTGCCAGCAGCCTGCCCGGGACACCATCCTACGAGCAGTACTTC. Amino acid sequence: CASSLPGTPSYEQYF.

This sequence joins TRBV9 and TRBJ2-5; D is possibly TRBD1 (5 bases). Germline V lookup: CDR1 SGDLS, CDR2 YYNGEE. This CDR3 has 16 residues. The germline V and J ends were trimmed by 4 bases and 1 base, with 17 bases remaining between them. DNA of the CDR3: TGTGCCAGCAGCTCTTATCAGGGAAGAGTCCAAGAGACCCAGTACTTC. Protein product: CASSSYQGRVQETQYF.

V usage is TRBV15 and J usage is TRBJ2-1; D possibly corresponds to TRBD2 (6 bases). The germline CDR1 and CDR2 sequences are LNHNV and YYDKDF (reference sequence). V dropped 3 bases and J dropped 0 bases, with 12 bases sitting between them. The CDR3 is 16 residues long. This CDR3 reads CATSSLAETSYNEQFF. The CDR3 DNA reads TGTGCCACCAGCAGCTTAGCGGAAACCTCCTACAATGAGCAGTTCTTC.

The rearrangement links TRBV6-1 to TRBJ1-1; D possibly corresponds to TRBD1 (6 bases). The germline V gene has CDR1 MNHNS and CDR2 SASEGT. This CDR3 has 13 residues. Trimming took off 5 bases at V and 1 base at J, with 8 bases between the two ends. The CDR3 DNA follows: TGTGCCAGCAGTAACAGGGAGAACACTGAAGCTTTCTTT. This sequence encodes CASSNRENTEAFF.